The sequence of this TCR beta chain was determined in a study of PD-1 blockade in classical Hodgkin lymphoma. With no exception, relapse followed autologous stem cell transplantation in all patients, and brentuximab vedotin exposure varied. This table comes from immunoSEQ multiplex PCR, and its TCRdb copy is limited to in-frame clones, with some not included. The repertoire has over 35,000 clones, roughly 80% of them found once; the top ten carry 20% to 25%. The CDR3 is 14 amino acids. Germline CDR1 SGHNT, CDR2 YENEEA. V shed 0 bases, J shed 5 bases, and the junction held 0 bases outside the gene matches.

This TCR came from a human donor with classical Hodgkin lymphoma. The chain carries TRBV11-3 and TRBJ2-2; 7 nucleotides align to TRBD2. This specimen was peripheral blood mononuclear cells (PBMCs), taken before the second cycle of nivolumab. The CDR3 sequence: CASSLEGGTGELFF. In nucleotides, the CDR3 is TGTGCCAGCAGCTTAGAGGGGGGGACCGGGGAGCTGTTTTTT. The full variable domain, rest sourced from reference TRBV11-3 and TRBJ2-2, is EAGVVQSPRYKIIEKKQPVAFWCNPISGHNTLYWYLQNLGQGPELLIRYENEEAVDDSQLPKDRFSAERLKGVDSTLKIQPAELGDSAVYLCASSLEGGTGELFFGEGSRLTVL.